A single sample is the source of the 22 T cell receptor beta chains below, sequenced in a study of T-cell reconstitution after alpha-beta-depleted transplantation in children. The authors prepared the TCRbeta library with unique molecular identifiers. TCRdb used MiXCR to reprocess the PCR reads, holding one entry per CDR3 protein. The profile shows about 170,000 distinct CDR3 sequences, around 10% of them singletons. The starting material was PBMCs, obtained before TCRalphabeta/CD19-depleted stem cell transplant. These receptors all come from a boy between 2 and 10 years old with acute myeloid leukemia, due to receive a stem cell transplant.

This clonotype was observed many times. V and J are TRBV20-1 and TRBJ2-1; 8 bases fit TRBD2. Trimming removed 6 bases from V and 4 bases from J; junction bases left unmatched: 5. The CDR3 is 13 amino acids. The germline gives CDR1 DFQATT, CDR2 SNEGSKA (reference sequence). The CDR3 nucleotides read TGCAGTGCCCCGCGGGGGGAATACAATGAGCAGTTCTTC. It specifies CSAPRGEYNEQFF.

This clonotype occurred many times. This rearrangement joins TRBV4-2 to TRBJ1-1; D gene ambiguous. V shed 8 bases and J shed 5 bases, with 12 bases lying between them. Germline CDR1 and CDR2: LGHNA and YNFKEQ. The CDR3 extends over 12 amino acids. CDR3 coding DNA: TGTGCCAGCCAAGCCCTAAATACTGAAGCTTTCTTT. It codes for CASQALNTEAFF.

To note about this clonotype: A much larger clone differs from this one at a single base, so this may be a read error. The gene calls are TRBV4-2 and TRBJ2-6; D is undetermined. The CDR3 contains 15 residues. The germline gives CDR1 LGHNA, CDR2 YNFKEQ. CDR3 sequence reads: CASGQQSSGANVLTF. CDR3 DNA sequence: TGTGCCAGCGGCCAACAGAGCTCTGGGGCCAACGTCCTGACTTTC.

This clonotype was detected ten times or more. The J gene is TRBJ1-3, the V gene TRBV6-5, with D perhaps matching TRBD1 (6 bases). Germline V gene data show CDR1 as MNHEY and CDR2 as SVGAGI. Between the trimmed V and J ends, which lost 0 bases and 5 bases, there was a span of 11 bases. The CDR3 is 15 amino acids. The CDR3 nucleotides read TGTGCCAGCAGTTACTCTGCGGACAGAAGAAACACCATATATTTT. Its protein product is CASSYSADRRNTIYF.

This clonotype has a count of ten or more. The chain uses TRBV27 and TRBJ2-7, with a weak D call TRBD2 (6 bases). Trimming shortened V by 8 bases and J by 7 bases, and 15 bases separated the two germline ends. This CDR3 region has 12 residues. The germline CDR1 and CDR2 sequences are MNHEY and SMNVEV (reference sequence). CDR3 amino acids: CASPTVAGEQYV. CDR3 sequence (DNA): TGTGCCAGCCCGACAGTTGCGGGGGAGCAGTACGTC.

The table lists this clonotype with many counts. The genes are TRBV7-9 and TRBJ2-5; 8 positions match TRBD1. The CDR3 has 14 amino acids. V was clipped by 3 bases and J by 4 bases; unmatched bases: 4. Germline assignment: CDR1 SEHNR and CDR2 FQNEAQ (reference sequence). The CDR3 here is CASSFGTGLETQYF. In DNA, the CDR3 is TGTGCCAGCAGCTTCGGGACAGGCTTAGAGACCCAGTACTTC.

The J gene is TRBJ1-1, the V gene TRBV7-9; a weak D match, TRBD1 (6 bases). V gave up 1 base and J gave up 6 bases, with 6 bases separating them. The germline V gene encodes CDR1 SEHNR and CDR2 FQNEAQ (reference sequence). The CDR3 is 12 residues long. Here the CDR3 DNA reads TGTGCCAGCAGCTTAGGGACAGCTGAAGCTTTCTTT. This gives the protein CASSLGTAEAFF.

The chain joins TRBV7-3 to TRBJ2-2; TRBD2 aligns across 13 bases. Germline V CDR1 and CDR2: SGHTA, FQGTGA. J lost 4 bases, V lost 5 bases, and 7 bases had no gene match. The CDR3 sequence is 17 residues long. DNA of the CDR3: TGTGCCAGCAGCATACTAGCGGGAGGGTCGGGCACCGGGGAGCTGTTTTTT. Protein sequence: CASSILAGGSGTGELFF. The complete variable domain, with remaining parts taken from reference TRBV7-3 and TRBJ2-2, reads GAGVSQTPSNKVTEKGKYVELRCDPISGHTALYWYRQSLGQGPEFLIYFQGTGAADDSGLPNDRFFAVRPEGSVSTLKIQRTERGDSAVYLCASSILAGGSGTGELFFGEGSRLTVL.

This clonotype has a count of ten or more. The chain is built from TRBV12-3 or TRBV12-4 and TRBJ2-1; D perhaps matches TRBD2 (5 bases). The CDR3 length is 15 residues. V was cut by 5 bases and J by 5 bases, with 16 bases left in between. The CDR3 loop is CASSPYTGLNNEQFF. CDR3 coding DNA: TGTGCCAGCAGTCCCTATACCGGACTGAACAATGAGCAGTTCTTC.

V and J are TRBV28 and TRBJ2-2, with D tentatively TRBD2 (6 bases). V was shortened by 4 bases and J by 9 bases, with 6 bases between the two germline ends. Germline V gene lookup returns CDR1 MDHEN and CDR2 SYDVKM. The CDR3 contains 11 residues. The CDR3 here is CASSWTRELFF. The CDR3 nucleotides are TGTGCCAGCAGTTGGACTAGGGAGCTGTTTTTT. Full variable domain (missing parts from reference TRBV28 and TRBJ2-2): DVKVTQSSRYLVKRTGEKVFLECVQDMDHENMFWYRQDPGLGLRLIYFSYDVKMKEKGDIPEGYSVSREKKERFSLILESASTNQTSMYLCASSWTRELFFGEGSRLTVL.

This clonotype was recorded at least ten times. V and J are TRBV29-1 and TRBJ2-5, with TRBD2 matching 9 bases. Germline V gene sequence: CDR1 SQVTM, CDR2 ANQGSEA. Germline trimming cut 7 bases from V and 4 bases from J; bases unmatched to any gene: 7. The CDR3 has 13 amino acids. The CDR3 DNA is TGCAGCGCCTCGCGGGGGGGGGCAGAGACCCAGTACTTC. Protein sequence: CSASRGGAETQYF.

The chain uses TRBV10-3 and TRBJ1-2; unclear D gene. In germline, CDR1 is ENHRY, CDR2 SYGVKD. The CDR3 spans 13 residues. Deletions cut 1 base from V and 4 bases from J, with 7 bases between. CDR3 sequence: CAISEYTSYGYTF. CDR3 bases: TGTGCCATCAGTGAGTACACCAGCTATGGCTACACCTTC.

This clonotype was detected many times. This chain joins TRBV7-6 and TRBJ2-3, with unresolved D. The CDR3 has 15 amino acids. The germline V gene has CDR1 SGHVS and CDR2 FNYEAQ. V lost 1 base to trimming and J lost 3 bases, with 11 bases between them. In DNA, the CDR3 is TGTGCCAGCAGCTTAGTCGTCAGGAAAACAGATACGCAGTATTTT. Encoded protein: CASSLVVRKTDTQYF.

This clonotype was seen many times. V and J are TRBV9 and TRBJ2-1; D not certain. V shed 2 bases and J shed 5 bases, with 5 bases lying between them. The CDR3 consists of 12 residues. Germline-derived CDR1 and CDR2 are SGDLS and YYNGEE. In DNA form, the CDR3 reads TGTGCCAGCAGCGTCGCAAACAATGAGCAGTTCTTC. Protein product: CASSVANNEQFF.

This clonotype has at least ten counts. DNA for the CDR3: TGTGCCAGCAGCAAAGACAGGGCCTACGAGCAGTACGTC. Its protein product is CASSKDRAYEQYV. The rearrangement links TRBV21-1 to TRBJ2-7; the table assigns TRBD1, which was not confirmed against the DNA. TRBV21-1 represents a pseudogene. This CDR3 is 13 amino acids long.

This clonotype was seen repeatedly, ten times or more. The chain has TRBV20-1 and TRBJ2-2; 8 bases are shared with TRBD1. The CDR3 consists of 17 residues. The germline V gene has CDR1 DFQATT and CDR2 SNEGSKA (reference sequence). The J segment lost 6 bases and the V segment lost 6 bases, leaving 18 bases of the junction unmatched. In nucleotides, the CDR3 is TGCAGTGCCCCACCAGTCAAGGGGCAGGGGGCGGCCGGGGAGCTGTTTTTT. This translates into CSAPPVKGQGAAGELFF.

The sample holds many counts of this clonotype. The chain carries TRBV24-1 and TRBJ1-5; 7 bases line up with TRBD1. Germline trimming cut 2 bases from V and 4 bases from J; bases unmatched to any gene: 7. The CDR3 loop spans 16 amino acids. Germline CDR1 reads KGHDR; CDR2 reads SFDVKD. CDR3 residues: CATSDSQGKENQPQHF. DNA for the CDR3: TGTGCCACCAGTGATTCACAGGGGAAAGAGAATCAGCCCCAGCATTTT.

CDR3 protein: CASRVGTSGSSEQYF. The CDR3 DNA reads as TGTGCCAGCAGAGTCGGGACTAGCGGGAGTAGCGAGCAGTACTTC. The chain recombines TRBV2 with TRBJ2-7; the match to TRBD2 covers 14 bases. The length of the CDR3 is 15 residues. The V gene's germline CDR1 is SNHLY and CDR2 FYNNEI. V shed 6 bases and J 6 bases; nucleotides not matched to a gene: 7.

This clonotype was counted ten times or more. The gene calls are TRBV5-1 and TRBJ2-1; D perhaps matches TRBD1 (5 bases). V shed 7 bases and J shed 4 bases, with 12 bases lying between them. Germline values: CDR1 SGHRS, CDR2 YFSETQ. The CDR3 spans 13 residues. The CDR3 region has the DNA TGCGCCAGCGGGGCTAAATCTTACAATGAGCAGTTCTTC. It translates to CASGAKSYNEQFF.

This clonotype was found many times. V usage is TRBV5-1 and J usage is TRBJ2-2, with TRBD1 identical over 9 bases. This CDR3 contains 16 residues. Losses at the gene ends were 7 bases for V and 8 bases for J; bases not matched to a gene: 15. Germline V gene data show CDR1 as SGHRS and CDR2 as YFSETQ. The CDR3, as DNA: TGCGCCAGCGGACAGGGGATGGTCGGAGGTGGAGGGGAGCTGTTTTTT. Translation gives CASGQGMVGGGGELFF. The full variable domain, completed using reference TRBV5-1 and TRBJ2-2, is KAGVTQTPRYLIKTRGQQVTLSCSPISGHRSVSWYQQTPGQGLQFLFEYFSETQRNKGNFPGRFSGRQFSNSRSEMNVSTLELGDSALYLCASGQGMVGGGGELFFGEGSRLTVL.

This clonotype was seen ten or more times. V is TRBV5-4 and J is TRBJ2-5; 9 nucleotides align to TRBD2. Germline V lookup: CDR1 SGHNT, CDR2 YYREEE (reference sequence). This CDR3 has 15 amino acids. V dropped 1 base and J dropped 9; count of bases not matched to a gene: 10. CDR3 amino acids: CASSLLLAGTGAQYF. DNA of the CDR3: TGTGCCAGCAGCTTGTTGCTAGCGGGGACTGGGGCCCAGTACTTC.

This clonotype was found many times. This rearrangement joins TRBV5-1 to TRBJ1-1; D perhaps matches TRBD1 (6 bases). V was shortened by 4 bases and J by 11 bases, with 18 bases between the two germline ends. Germline V gives CDR1 SGHRS, CDR2 YFSETQ. The CDR3 runs 13 residues. DNA for the CDR3: TGCGCCAGCAGCCCGGGACAAATCCCGGGGGCTTTCTTT. Encoded protein: CASSPGQIPGAFF. The entire variable domain, with the rest obtained from reference TRBV5-1 and TRBJ1-1, is as follows: KAGVTQTPRYLIKTRGQQVTLSCSPISGHRSVSWYQQTPGQGLQFLFEYFSETQRNKGNFPGRFSGRQFSNSRSEMNVSTLELGDSALYLCASSPGQIPGAFFGQGTRLTVV.